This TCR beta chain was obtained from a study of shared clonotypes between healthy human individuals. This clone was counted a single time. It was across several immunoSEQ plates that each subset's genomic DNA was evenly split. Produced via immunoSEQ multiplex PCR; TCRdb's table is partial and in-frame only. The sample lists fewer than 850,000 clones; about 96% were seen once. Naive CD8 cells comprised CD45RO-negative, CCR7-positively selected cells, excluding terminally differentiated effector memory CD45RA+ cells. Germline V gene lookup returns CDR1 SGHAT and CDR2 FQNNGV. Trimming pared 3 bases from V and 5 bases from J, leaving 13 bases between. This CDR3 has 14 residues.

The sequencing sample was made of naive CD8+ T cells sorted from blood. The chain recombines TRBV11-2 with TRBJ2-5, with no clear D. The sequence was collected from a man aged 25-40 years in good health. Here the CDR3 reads CASSFTRIGETQYF. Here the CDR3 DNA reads TGTGCCAGCAGCTTCACGCGAATTGGGGAGACCCAGTACTTC.